This is a list of T cell receptor beta chains from one sample in a study of blood T cell repertoires in COVID-19. Libraries were prepared by immunoSEQ multiplex PCR; TCRdb keeps only in-frame clonotypes and omits some of them. The table has about 260,000 clones, 88% seen once. The source material was peripheral blood. The receptors were sampled from a man in his 60s who had recovered from COVID-19. CDR3s include the opening cysteine and the closing phenylalanine or tryptophan. The D gene is left open where the match is weak. Only part of the rows carry a size: once, few, many, or a class if the clone is expanded.

d_gene: .
v_gene: TRBV5-6
len: 14
j_gene: TRBJ2-1
abundance: .
CDR3nt: TGTGCCAGCAGCGCCTGGTTCTATCTCGATGAGCAGTTCTTC
CDR3aa: CASSAWFYLDEQFF

d_gene: TRBD1
v_gene: TRBV7-2
len: 15
j_gene: TRBJ1-2
abundance: .
CDR3nt: TGTGCCAGCAGCTTAGCGGGACAGGTCGCTTATGGCTACACCTTC
CDR3aa: CASSLAGQVAYGYTF

d_gene: TRBD2
v_gene: TRBV7-2
len: 14
j_gene: TRBJ2-1
abundance: .
CDR3nt: TGTGCCAGCAGCAGCGGGGGGGCCGCGAATGAGCAGTTCTTC
CDR3aa: CASSSGGAANEQFF

d_gene: .
v_gene: TRBV5-4
len: 12
j_gene: TRBJ1-2
abundance: .
CDR3nt: TGTGCCAGCAGCTTGGCTCCTCAGGGCTACACCTTC
CDR3aa: CASSLAPQGYTF

d_gene: .
v_gene: TRBV2
len: 17
j_gene: TRBJ1-2
abundance: .
CDR3nt: TGTGCCAGCAGTGGCAATCAGGAATTCCGACAGGACTATGGCTACACCTTC
CDR3aa: CASSGNQEFRQDYGYTF

d_gene: TRBD2
v_gene: TRBV7-8
len: 16
j_gene: TRBJ2-1
abundance: .
CDR3nt: TGTGCCAGCAGCTTAGAGTCCCTAGCGGTGCGCAATGAGCAGTTCTTC
CDR3aa: CASSLESLAVRNEQFF

d_gene: .
v_gene: TRBV11-2
len: 16
j_gene: TRBJ2-3
abundance: .
CDR3nt: TGTGCCAGCAGCCCTTACGGGGGGCGGGGGACAGATACGCAGTATTTT
CDR3aa: CASSPYGGRGTDTQYF

d_gene: .
v_gene: TRBV11-2
len: 15
j_gene: TRBJ2-7
abundance: once
CDR3nt: TGTGCCAGCAGCTTAGATCGGGCTCAGGGATACGAGCAGTACTTC
CDR3aa: CASSLDRAQGYEQYF

d_gene: TRBD1
v_gene: TRBV7-9
len: 14
j_gene: TRBJ2-7
abundance: .
CDR3nt: TGTGCCAGCAGCTCCCGGGACAGGGGCTACGAGCAGTACTTC
CDR3aa: CASSSRDRGYEQYF

d_gene: TRBD2
v_gene: TRBV10-3
len: 16
j_gene: TRBJ2-1
abundance: .
CDR3nt: TGTGCCATCAGCGTTAGCGGGGGGGCGTCCTACAATGAGCAGTTCTTC
CDR3aa: CAISVSGGASYNEQFF